A selection of T cell receptor beta chains follows, all from one sample in a study of cytomegalovirus exposure and HLA in healthy donors. Here immunoSEQ multiplex PCR was the method, and the copy in TCRdb shows in-frame clones only, minus some. The sample has approximately 280,000 clones; roughly 88% are singletons. The source material was PBMCs. Receptor source: a middle-aged man in good health and CMV-seropositive. Each CDR3 is given with its conserved first and last residue. D genes are given only for firm matches. The size of a clone is reported for some rows only, either as once, few or many, or as a class for expanded clones.

CASSPPGLGYEQYF	TGTGCCAGCTCACCACCGGGACTAGGATACGAGCAGTACTTC	TRBJ2-7	TRBV18	.	TRBD2
CAISGTRMRSDTQYF	TGTGCCATCAGTGGTACTAGGATGAGGTCAGATACGCAGTATTTT	TRBJ2-3	TRBV10-3	.	.
CATQRTGLTEAFF	TGTGCCACCCAACGGACAGGCTTGACTGAAGCTTTCTTT	TRBJ1-1	TRBV28	.	TRBD1
CASRGASGRRTGELFF	TGTGCCAGCAGGGGGGCTAGCGGGAGACGCACCGGGGAGCTGTTTTTT	TRBJ2-2	TRBV28	.	TRBD2
CASSYTGGDDQPQHF	TGTGCCAGCAGTTACACAGGGGGCGACGATCAGCCCCAGCATTTT	TRBJ1-5	TRBV27	.	TRBD1
CASSGGLSSYEQYF	TGCGCCAGCAGCGGGGGACTGTCTTCCTACGAGCAGTACTTC	TRBJ2-7	TRBV5-1	.	.
CSVETGLAGTGETQYF	TGCAGCGTTGAAACGGGACTAGCGGGGACAGGGGAGACCCAGTACTTC	TRBJ2-5	TRBV29-1	.	TRBD2
CASSLYRHRVLAFF	TGTGCCAGCAGTTTATATCGCCATCGGGTACTAGCTTTCTTT	TRBJ1-1	TRBV28	few	.
CASSPSGSEETQYF	TGTGCCAGCAGCCCTAGCGGGAGTGAGGAGACCCAGTACTTC	TRBJ2-5	TRBV13	.	TRBD2
CASSESRGQGTDTQYF	TGTGCCAGCAGTGAATCAAGGGGGCAGGGAACAGATACGCAGTATTTT	TRBJ2-3	TRBV6-1	.	TRBD1
CAISESTLYNEQFF	TGTGCCATCAGTGAGTCTACTCTGTACAATGAGCAGTTCTTC	TRBJ2-1	TRBV10-3	.	.
CASSNGEDEQYF	TGTGCCAGCTCAAATGGAGAAGACGAGCAGTACTTC	TRBJ2-7	TRBV7-2	.	.
CASSSGQVETQYF	TGTGCTAGCAGCTCCGGACAGGTTGAGACCCAGTACTTC	TRBJ2-5	TRBV7-7	.	TRBD1
CAWNHGTGQYEQYF	TGTGCCTGGAACCACGGGACAGGACAATACGAGCAGTACTTC	TRBJ2-7	TRBV30	.	TRBD1
CASSPGTGVLNEQFF	TGTGCCAGCTCACCCGGGACAGGGGTACTAAATGAGCAGTTCTTC	TRBJ2-1	TRBV18	.	TRBD1
CASSEGLAASYEQYF	TGTGCCAGCAGCGAGGGACTAGCGGCCTCCTACGAGCAGTACTTC	TRBJ2-7	TRBV5-4	.	TRBD2
CSSSTPTSGGTDTQYF	TGTTCCAGCAGCACCCCGACTAGCGGGGGGACAGATACGCAGTATTTT	TRBJ2-3	TRBV7-9	once	TRBD2
CASSLVWTGNTEAFF	TGTGCCAGCAGTTTGGTTTGGACAGGGAACACTGAAGCTTTCTTT	TRBJ1-1	TRBV27	.	TRBD1
CASSYSRNRVSYTF	TGTGCCAGCAGTTACTCAAGAAACAGGGTTAGCTACACCTTC	TRBJ1-2	TRBV6-5	.	.
CASSGQLAARHEQYF	TGTGCCAGCAGTGGACAACTAGCGGCGCGCCACGAGCAGTACTTC	TRBJ2-7	TRBV28	.	TRBD2
CASTPSAWGLSGNTIYF	TGTGCCAGCACCCCAAGCGCATGGGGCCTCTCTGGAAACACCATATATTTT	TRBJ1-3	TRBV25-1	.	.
CASSSQRGPSYEQYF	TGTGCCAGCAGCTCCCAGCGGGGACCCTCCTACGAGCAGTACTTC	TRBJ2-7	TRBV7-3	.	TRBD2
CASSLGIAREASTGELFF	TGTGCCAGCAGCTTAGGAATTGCGCGGGAGGCCTCTACCGGGGAGCTGTTTTTT	TRBJ2-2	TRBV7-6	.	TRBD2